This T cell receptor beta chain derives from a study of blood T cells in healthy people across ages (dated by TCRdb to the mid-2010s). For the study in its entirety: Template switching captured roughly one uniquely barcoded TCR beta cDNA molecule per two T cells in model experiments. To track age-related changes in TCR beta repertoire diversity, the study relied on deep sequencing normalized with unique cDNA molecular identifiers. Donors were grouped into four age groups: young (average roughly 15 years), middle-aged (39), aged (around 62) and long-lived (approximately 82). Donors of different ages were randomly distributed across sequencing lanes to avoid experimental bias. Using the same blood draw, the study looked at two additional independent replicas of 1 million unique cDNA reads for two donors, one aged 18 to 30 and the other aged 80 or older.

Systemically healthy Caucasian individuals from Russia, 39 in total and aged roughly 6 to 90 years, were included as donors. About 9.8 milliliters of peripheral blood were drawn from each donor into EDTA-treated Vacutainer tubes. Ficoll-Paque density-gradient centrifugation was used to isolate PBMCs, with at least 7 million obtained per sample. Trizol reagent was used to extract total RNA from the PBMCs, yielding at least 6 micrograms per sample. For every donor, an aliquot of PBMCs went through flow cytometry to measure the percentages of naive CD45RAhigh/CD27high T cells. From V the trimming removes 1 base and from J it removes 2 bases, while the gene matches leave 15 bases of the junction unaccounted for. The cysteine opens and the phenylalanine closes a CDR3 of 21 amino acids. Of the read, only the CDR3 DNA is kept; its 63 bases are in frame from base 1. In the germline V gene (reference sequence), CDR1 corresponds to DFQATT and CDR2 to SNEGSKA.

With regard to this clonotype: Its antigen is currently not known. There are no base qualities to consult, and no much larger clone falls within one base.

Overall study results and their limits: As age increased, observed TCR beta diversity per million T cells dropped in a roughly linear way, and a significant reduction was already evident by age 40. Total diversity estimates from one million sequenced T cells were considered lower bounds and underestimates. There was a strong correlation between observed TCR beta diversity and the percentage of naive T cells measured by flow cytometry. The long-lived group showed more naive CD4+ T cells, fewer expanded clones and increased TCR diversity than the aged group, suggesting age selection. The CMV infection status of donors was not known, potentially confounding age-related changes in expanded clonotypes. Conclusive comparison of naive and antigen-experienced compartments was prevented by the profiling of bulk unsorted PBMCs.

Receptor libraries were prepared by 5' RACE. For sequencing, an Illumina HiSeq 2500 was employed. A second roughly 7 to 11 cycle PCR used a sample-barcoded 5' primer and a J-beta primer mix. A template-switch 5' adaptor carrying 12 random nucleotides introduced a unique molecular identifier onto each TCR beta cDNA molecule. At least 2.5 million CDR3-containing paired-end reads were obtained from each sample. First-strand cDNA synthesis was performed from all RNA using the Mint cDNA synthesis kit, with priming by a TRBC-specific oligonucleotide. Following uracil-DNA glycosylase treatment, a first 18-cycle PCR with universal primers M1SS and BC2_uni_R was performed on all cDNA. Regarding the original processing steps: For normalization, 1 million high-quality reads, each with a distinct molecular identifier, were randomly selected from each sample. Reads sharing molecular identifiers were discarded rather than binned into consensus sequences. CDR3 identification, clonotype clustering and error correction used MiTCR with a Q25 quality threshold and the strictest error-elimination algorithm. A nonparametric unseen species model using Euler transformation provided a lower-bound estimate of total TCR beta diversity. The raw public data were reprocessed by TCRdb itself: fastp quality trimming at Q25, MiXCR clonotype calling, in-frame beta chains only. Every CDR3 protein is listed once, alongside the most common genes and DNA of its rows. The V and J calls were not made by the authors but by TCRdb's processing. Counted in this sample were approximately 800,000 distinct CDR3 sequences; roughly 34% of them appeared once. Together, the top ten hold approximately 12% of the sample.

Sequences were obtained from blood. This sequence uses TRBV20-1 and TRBJ1-6; 12 bases in the middle match TRBD1. This TCR was recovered from a man aged 18 to 30 in good health. The CDR3 protein: CSARALFGTGGPSPYNSPLHF. The nucleotide sequence is given as TGCAGTGCTAGAGCTTTATTCGGGACAGGGGGCCCTAGCCCCTATAATTCACCCCTCCACTTT.